This TCR beta chain was captured by sequencing in a study of shared clonotypes between healthy human individuals. About the research overall: With ages of 18 to 49, the donors were a couple of women and a few men. Findings and limits, study-wide: Only blood was sampled, and tissue TCR repertoires likely differ from blood ones.

The V segment lost 4 bases and the J segment 2 bases; nucleotides outside the gene matches: 8. CDR1 is SGDLS, CDR2 YYNGEE, per germline. This CDR3 region has 15 residues. About this clone: The target antigen is unknown.

It was 200 ng DNA, about 30,000 T cell genomes, that sorted-subset replicate PCRs used. Method: immunoSEQ multiplex PCR; TCRdb's copy keeps in-frame clones and lacks some. Of approximately 500,000 clones in the sample, roughly 95% are singletons; the top ten hold about 0.064%. The receptor was isolated from a woman between 25 and 40 years old in good health. This chain links TRBV9 with TRBJ1-2; TRBD1 aligns across 7 bases. The sample was naive CD4+ T cells sorted from blood. Subset in this sample: CD45RA+ positively selected. CDR3 nucleotide sequence: TGTGCCAGCAGCTCGCAGGGGGTACAGAACTATGGCTACACCTTC. As protein: CASSSQGVQNYGYTF. The full variable domain, its missing parts supplied by reference TRBV9 and TRBJ1-2, is DSGVTQTPKHLITATGQRVTLRCSPRSGDLSVYWYQQSLDQGLQFLIQYYNGEERAKGNILERFSAQQFPDLHSELNLSSLELGDSALYFCASSSQGVQNYGYTFGSGTRLTVV.